This entry lists 8 T cell receptor beta chains sequenced from one sample in a study of cytomegalovirus exposure and HLA in healthy donors. The PCR ran on 60 Vbeta and 13 Jbeta primers. Only in-frame clones appear in the TCRdb table, and some are missing; sequencing was by immunoSEQ multiplex PCR. This table has 180,000 or so clones, approximately 80% appearing once. The sequenced material came from PBMCs. These receptors all stem from a boy aged 2 to 10 in good health and CMV-seronegative.

The gene calls are TRBV7-9 and TRBJ1-1; TRBD1 agrees at 8 bases. Germline V gives CDR1 SEHNR, CDR2 FQNEAQ (reference sequence). V lost 6 bases to trimming and J lost 13 bases; unmatched junction nucleotides: 10. This CDR3 has 12 amino acids. The CDR3 DNA is TGTGCCAGCAGGCGACAGGGAGGACAGGGTTTCTTT. Its protein product is CASRRQGGQGFF.

This clone was seen just once. V is TRBV2 and J is TRBJ1-1, with D maybe TRBD1 (5 bases). The ends were cut back, 1 base at V and 6 bases at J, with 6 bases in the middle. This CDR3 comprises 12 residues. Germline CDR1 is SNHLY and CDR2 is FYNNEI. CDR3 protein: CASSEGGAEAFF. The CDR3 nucleotides are TGTGCCAGCAGTGAAGGGGGGGCTGAAGCTTTCTTT. Full variable domain (missing parts from reference TRBV2 and TRBJ1-1): EPEVTQTPSHQVTQMGQEVILRCVPISNHLYFYWYRQILGQKVEFLVSFYNNEISEKSEIFDDQFSVERPDGSNFTLKIRSTKLEDSAMYFCASSEGGAEAFFGQGTRLTVV.

The gene calls are TRBV7-9 and TRBJ2-7, with D maybe TRBD1 (6 bases). The CDR3 has 15 amino acids. The germline V gene has CDR1 SEHNR and CDR2 FQNEAQ (reference sequence). Trimming shortened V by 3 bases and J by 2 bases, and 14 bases separated the two germline ends. CDR3 amino acids: CASSFTGTMTYEQYF. CDR3 nucleotides: TGTGCCAGCAGCTTCACCGGGACAATGACCTACGAGCAGTACTTC.

The chain employs TRBV5-1 and TRBJ2-5; 8 positions agree with TRBD2. This CDR3 has 17 residues. The junction had 11 bases not matched to a gene; V was cut back by 2 bases and J by 2 bases. In germline, CDR1 is SGHRS, CDR2 YFSETQ. This chain's CDR3 is CASSFGTGGMRQETQYF. CDR3 nucleotide sequence: TGCGCCAGCAGCTTTGGGACGGGGGGGATGAGGCAAGAGACCCAGTACTTC.

The chain carries TRBV6-1 and TRBJ2-2, with a possible D match to TRBD1 (5 bases). Trimming took off 6 bases at V and 0 bases at J, with 5 bases between the two ends. Germline values: CDR1 MNHNS, CDR2 SASEGT. The CDR3 is 13 residues long. The CDR3 nucleotides are TGTGCCAGCAGCAGGGCGAACACCGGGGAGCTGTTTTTT. It is translated as CASSRANTGELFF.

Remarks on this clone: Other DNA variants within this sample encode the same CDR3. CDR3 in DNA: TGTGCCATCAGCGGGGGCTATGGCTACACCTTC. It translates to CAISGGYGYTF. V usage is TRBV10-3 and J usage is TRBJ1-2; tentative D call: TRBD1 (5 bases). Germline assignment: CDR1 ENHRY and CDR2 SYGVKD. The CDR3 covers 11 residues. The V gene lost 6 bases and the J gene lost 4 bases, with 6 bases spanning the gap.

The rearrangement links TRBV5-4 to TRBJ2-7; D not certain. V was shortened by 0 bases and J by 7 bases, with 14 bases between the two germline ends. CDR3 length: 14 amino acids. Per germline, CDR1 SGHNT and CDR2 YYREEE (reference sequence). CDR3 region: CASSLGVATREQYF. The CDR3 region has the DNA TGTGCCAGCAGCTTGGGGGTAGCTACTCGGGAGCAGTACTTC.

V is TRBV7-2 and J is TRBJ2-3; maybe TRBD2 (7 bases). The V end was cut by 0 bases, the J end by 1 base, with 11 bases between. Per germline, CDR1 SGHTA and CDR2 FQGNSA. The CDR3 is made up of 16 amino acids. The CDR3 sequence: CASSLAGGPGTDTQYF. The CDR3 coding sequence is TGTGCCAGCAGCTTAGCGGGGGGGCCTGGCACAGATACGCAGTATTTT.